This T cell receptor (beta chain) appears in the sequencing data of a study of blood T cell repertoires in COVID-19. Libraries were prepared by immunoSEQ multiplex PCR; TCRdb keeps only in-frame clonotypes and omits some of them. This table has about 160,000 clones, 60% to 80% appearing once. Trimming pared 6 bases from V and 2 bases from J, leaving 4 bases between. The germline V gene has CDR1 DFQATT and CDR2 SNEGSKA (reference sequence). This CDR3 is 10 amino acids long. The TCR was taken from a man aged 65 to 85 with acute or convalescent COVID-19. This chain joins TRBV20-1 and TRBJ1-1; D is ambiguous. The sequencing input was peripheral blood. The CDR3 loop reads CSAYNTEAFF. The CDR3 coding sequence is TGCAGTGCGTATAACACTGAAGCTTTCTTT.